The text below deals with one T cell receptor beta chain. What it binds is not known. The data derive from a study of CD8 T cells in Susac syndrome. Findings and caveats of the study: The CD4+ T cell repertoires that were profiled in Susac syndrome showed no clonal expansion.

The authors reverse transcribed roughly 0.5 to 1 ug RNA with random hexamers. With immunoSEQ multiplex PCR, TCR beta CDR3 was amplified across 54 Vbeta and 13 Jbeta. TCRdb reprocessed the immunoSEQ multiplex PCR reads with MiXCR, giving one entry per CDR3 protein. The sample has some 77,000 distinct CDR3 sequences, roughly 93% seen once. V gave up 5 bases and J gave up 1 base, with 5 bases separating them. Germline V lookup: CDR1 LNHDA, CDR2 SQIVND (reference sequence). This CDR3 region has 12 residues. Material: CD4+ T cells from PBMCs. The chain is built from TRBV19 and TRBJ1-1, with D possibly being TRBD1 (5 bases). This receptor was obtained from a human donor with Susac syndrome. The CDR3 protein is CASSGQNTEAFF. The DNA of the CDR3 is TGTGCCAGTAGTGGACAGAACACTGAAGCTTTCTTT.